The sequence of this TCR beta chain was determined in a study of blood T cell repertoires in COVID-19. About the study: PBMCs, B-cell-depleted T cells, or T cells provided the cDNA or gDNA that made up the material.

There are 13 residues in the CDR3. The V gene's germline CDR1 is SGDLS and CDR2 YYNGEE. Trimming stripped 3 bases from V and 5 bases from J, with 9 bases between. Assay: immunoSEQ multiplex PCR; the TCRdb copy retains only in-frame clones and omits some. The sample lists around 250,000 clones, approximately 83% occurring once. Recruitment covered about two dozen US areas and drew participants whose ages spanned about 18 to 95 years. Cohorts were determined from participant-reported clinical history. The V and J genes are TRBV9 and TRBJ2-1, with unresolved D. What was sequenced was PBMCs or T cells enriched from blood (not recorded which). The receptor was derived from a woman aged 50 to 60 who had recovered from COVID-19. Here the CDR3 reads CASSAELDNEQFF. The CDR3 DNA reads as TGTGCCAGCAGCGCGGAGCTGGACAATGAGCAGTTCTTC. The entire variable domain, with the rest obtained from reference TRBV9 and TRBJ2-1, is as follows: DSGVTQTPKHLITATGQRVTLRCSPRSGDLSVYWYQQSLDQGLQFLIQYYNGEERAKGNILERFSAQQFPDLHSELNLSSLELGDSALYFCASSAELDNEQFFGPGTRLTVL.